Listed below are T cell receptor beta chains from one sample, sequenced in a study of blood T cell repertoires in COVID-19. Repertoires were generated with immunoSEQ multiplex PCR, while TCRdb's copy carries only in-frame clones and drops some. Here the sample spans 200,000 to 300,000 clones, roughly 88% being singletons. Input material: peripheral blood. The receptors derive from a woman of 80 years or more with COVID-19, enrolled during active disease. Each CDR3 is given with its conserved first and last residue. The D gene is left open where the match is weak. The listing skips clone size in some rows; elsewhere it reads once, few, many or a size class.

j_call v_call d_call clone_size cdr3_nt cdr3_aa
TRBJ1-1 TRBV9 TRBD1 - TGTGCCAGCAGCCCCTTGACAGGGGAAACTGAAGCTTTCTTT CASSPLTGETEAFF
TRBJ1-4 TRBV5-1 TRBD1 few TGCGCCAGCAGCTTGGAGGGACAGTATAATGAAAAACTGTTTTTT CASSLEGQYNEKLFF
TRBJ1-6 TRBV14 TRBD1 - TGTGCCAGCAGCCAGCAAGGGACAGCGATTTCACCCCTCCACTTT CASSQQGTAISPLHF
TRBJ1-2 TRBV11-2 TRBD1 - TGTGCCAGCACCAAGGACAGGGGAGGCTACACCTTC CASTKDRGGYTF
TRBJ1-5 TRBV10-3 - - TGTGCCGGGGCGCAGGCCAGCAATCAGCCCCAGCATTTT CAGAQASNQPQHF
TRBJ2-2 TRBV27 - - TGTGCCAGCAGTTCCTGGGGTAGCGGCACCGGGGAGCTGTTTTTT CASSSWGSGTGELFF
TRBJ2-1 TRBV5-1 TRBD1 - TGCGCCAGCAGCTTACTGACAGGGGACTACAATGAGCAGTTCTTC CASSLLTGDYNEQFF
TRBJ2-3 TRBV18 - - TGTGCCAGCTCCTGGACTCCACGCACAGATACGCAGTATTTT CASSWTPRTDTQYF
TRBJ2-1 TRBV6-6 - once TGTGCCAGCAACACCGGCCGGCAGGGGAATAATGAGCAGTTCTTC CASNTGRQGNNEQFF
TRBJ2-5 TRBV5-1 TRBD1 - TGCGCCAGCAGCCGAATACAGGGGGCGAAGGGAGAGACCCAGTACTTC CASSRIQGAKGETQYF
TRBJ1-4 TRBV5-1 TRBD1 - TGCGCCAGCAGCTTGGGACAGGGGACTAATGAAAAACTGTTTTTT CASSLGQGTNEKLFF
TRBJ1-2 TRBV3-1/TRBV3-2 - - TGTGCCAGCAGCCAAGGACGGGGAGACGACACCTTC CASSQGRGDDTF
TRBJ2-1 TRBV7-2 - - TGTGCCAGCAGCTCTAGGGGTTCCTCCAATGAGCAGTTCTTC CASSSRGSSNEQFF
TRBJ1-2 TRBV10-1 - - TGCGCCAGCAGTGAGGCCAGCTATGGCTACACCTTC CASSEASYGYTF
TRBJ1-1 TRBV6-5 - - TGTGCCAGCAGTCAGGGTGTCCTGAACACTGAAGCTTTCTTT CASSQGVLNTEAFF
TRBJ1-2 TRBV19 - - TGTGCCAGTTGGAACAGGGAAAACGCGAGGGGCTACACCTTC CASWNRENARGYTF
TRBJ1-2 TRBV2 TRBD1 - TGTGCCAGTAGGGGACAGGGGGCGCCTGATGGCTACACCTTC CASRGQGAPDGYTF
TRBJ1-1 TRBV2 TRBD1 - TGTGCCAGCAGGGGACAGGGGGACACTGAAGCTTTCTTT CASRGQGDTEAFF
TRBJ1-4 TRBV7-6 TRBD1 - TGTGCCAGCAGCTTAGCTCCTCAGGGGGCGGGTGAAAAACTGTTTTTT CASSLAPQGAGEKLFF
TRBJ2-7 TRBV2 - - TGTGCCAGCAGCCCTTACTACGAGCAGTACTTC CASSPYYEQYF
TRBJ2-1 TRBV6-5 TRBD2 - TGTGCCAGCAACATTCGGGGGGGCCTAAACAATGAGCAGTTCTTC CASNIRGGLNNEQFF
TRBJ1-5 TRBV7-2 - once TGTGCCAGCAGCTTAGGGCCGGGAGTCAATCAGCCCCAGCATTTT CASSLGPGVNQPQHF
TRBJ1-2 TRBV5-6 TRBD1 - TGTGCCAGCAGCTTTGGGGACAGGGGGCCGTATGGCTACACCTTC CASSFGDRGPYGYTF
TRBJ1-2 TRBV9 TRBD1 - TGTGCCAGCAGCGCCCGGACAGGGACCTTCTATGGCTACACCTTC CASSARTGTFYGYTF
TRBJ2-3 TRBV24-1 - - TGTGCCACCGGATTCGGTGGGGAGGGCACAGATACGCAGTATTTT CATGFGGEGTDTQYF
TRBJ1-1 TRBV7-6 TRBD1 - TGTGCCAGCAGCCCACTCATGACTACAGGGGACACTGAAGCTTTCTTT CASSPLMTTGDTEAFF
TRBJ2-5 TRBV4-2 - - TGTGCCAGCAGCCAAGTGAGGACTGGGCGCTCGGAGACCCAGTACTTC CASSQVRTGRSETQYF
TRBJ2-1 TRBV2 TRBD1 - TGTGCCAGCAGTCGACAGGGTGAGGATGAGCAGTTCTTC CASSRQGEDEQFF
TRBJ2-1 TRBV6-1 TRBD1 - TGTGCCAGCAGTCTTCCGGGACAGGGCTACAATGAGCAGTTCTTC CASSLPGQGYNEQFF
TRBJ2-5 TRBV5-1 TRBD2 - TGCGCCAGCAGCCCCGAGCGGGGGGAACAAGAGACCCAGTACTTC CASSPERGEQETQYF
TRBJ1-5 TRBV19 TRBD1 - TGTGCCAGTAGGCGGACAGGGGATGGCAATCAGCCCCAGCATTTT CASRRTGDGNQPQHF
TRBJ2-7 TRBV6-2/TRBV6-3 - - TGTGCCAGCAGTTACTCTGACTTGGGCGAGCAGTACTTC CASSYSDLGEQYF
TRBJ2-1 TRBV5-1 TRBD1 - TGCGCCAGCAGCGCGACAGGGGATTCCTACAATGAGCAGTTCTTC CASSATGDSYNEQFF
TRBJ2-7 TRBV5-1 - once TGCGCCACCAGCAAGGGAGGGGGCTACGAGCAGTACTTC CATSKGGGYEQYF
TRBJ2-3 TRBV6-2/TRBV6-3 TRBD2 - TGTGCCAGCAGTTACCAGGCTAGCGGGGGGAAAGATACGCAGTATTTT CASSYQASGGKDTQYF
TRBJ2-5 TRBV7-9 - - TGTGCCAGCAGCTGGACGGGGGAGACCCAGTACTTC CASSWTGETQYF
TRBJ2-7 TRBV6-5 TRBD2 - TGTGCCAGCAGTTTTTTCGCGGGGGGTTACGAGCAGTACTTC CASSFFAGGYEQYF
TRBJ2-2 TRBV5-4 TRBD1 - TGTGCCAGCAGCTTGGCCCCGGGACAGGCGACCGGGGAGCTGTTTTTT CASSLAPGQATGELFF
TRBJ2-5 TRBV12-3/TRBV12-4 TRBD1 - TGTGCCAGCAGACTAACAGGGGTGGAGACCCAGTACTTC CASRLTGVETQYF
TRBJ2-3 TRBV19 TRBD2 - TGTGCCAGTAGTATAGACGTTACTAGCGGCACAGATACGCAGTATTTT CASSIDVTSGTDTQYF
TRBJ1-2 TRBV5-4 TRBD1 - TGTGCCAGCAGCAGTGGACAGGGGGTACTCTCTAACTATGGCTACACCTTC CASSSGQGVLSNYGYTF
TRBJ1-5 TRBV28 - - TGTGCCAGCAGTTTGCAGGGGCTTCGGAAGCCCCAGCATTTT CASSLQGLRKPQHF
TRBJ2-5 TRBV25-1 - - TGTGCCAGCAGTGAATTCGGGGAGACCCAGTACTTC CASSEFGETQYF
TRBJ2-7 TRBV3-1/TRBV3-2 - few TGTGCCAGCAGCCAAGAAGGGGCCAGGGGTCACGAGCAGTACTTC CASSQEGARGHEQYF
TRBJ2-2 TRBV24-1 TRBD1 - TGTGCCACCAGTGATTCTGACAGGGGAAACACCGGGGAGCTGTTTTTT CATSDSDRGNTGELFF
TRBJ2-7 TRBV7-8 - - TGTGCCAGCAGCTTGATAGGACAGACCCTTTACGAGCAGTACTTC CASSLIGQTLYEQYF
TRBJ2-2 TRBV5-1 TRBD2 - TGCGCCAGCAGCTCACTAGCGGGGGGTCCCGGGGAGCTGTTTTTT CASSSLAGGPGELFF
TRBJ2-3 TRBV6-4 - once TGTGCCAGCCTACTAGCTACAGATACGCAGTATTTT CASLLATDTQYF
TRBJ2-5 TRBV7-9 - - TGTGCCAGCAGCTTAGAACCTGGGGCTCGGGAGACCCAGTACTTC CASSLEPGARETQYF
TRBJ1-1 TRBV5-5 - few TGTGCCAGCAGCTGGACGGGGGGGCAGGACACTGAAGCTTTCTTT CASSWTGGQDTEAFF
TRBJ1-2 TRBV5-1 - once TGCGCCAGCAGCTTGGAAGGTGGCAGGGACTATGGCTACACCTTC CASSLEGGRDYGYTF
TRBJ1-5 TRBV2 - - TGTGCCAGCAGTGATAATTCCGGTCAGCCCCAGCATTTT CASSDNSGQPQHF
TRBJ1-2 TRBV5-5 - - TGTGCCAGCAGACCGCCTGGGCAGGGGTCTGGCTACACCTTC CASRPPGQGSGYTF